This T cell receptor (beta chain) originates from a study of blood T cell repertoires in COVID-19. Individuals drawn from approximately 26 US areas were roughly 18 to 95 years old. The V end lost 6 bases, the J end lost 5 bases, and 13 bases lay between the germline ends. In germline, CDR1 is MNHNY, CDR2 SVGAGI (reference sequence). The CDR3 runs 13 residues. As originally analysed: Reference gene primer amplification in the assay estimated nucleated cell counts. Clones were read by immunoSEQ multiplex PCR, and TCRdb kept only the in-frame ones, dropping some. The V and J calls and clone size are taken from that table; D and trimming were inferred from the DNA. The sample holds about 190,000 clones, more than 75% seen once.

This clonotype was obtained from a woman aged 45-60 years with acute COVID-19. This rearrangement joins TRBV6-6 to TRBJ1-1, with D possibly being TRBD1 (5 bases). The material sequenced was PBMCs or T cells enriched from blood (not recorded which). CDR3 protein: CASRRRGGTEAFF. CDR3 bases: TGTGCCAGCAGGCGGCGGGGGGGGACTGAAGCTTTCTTT.